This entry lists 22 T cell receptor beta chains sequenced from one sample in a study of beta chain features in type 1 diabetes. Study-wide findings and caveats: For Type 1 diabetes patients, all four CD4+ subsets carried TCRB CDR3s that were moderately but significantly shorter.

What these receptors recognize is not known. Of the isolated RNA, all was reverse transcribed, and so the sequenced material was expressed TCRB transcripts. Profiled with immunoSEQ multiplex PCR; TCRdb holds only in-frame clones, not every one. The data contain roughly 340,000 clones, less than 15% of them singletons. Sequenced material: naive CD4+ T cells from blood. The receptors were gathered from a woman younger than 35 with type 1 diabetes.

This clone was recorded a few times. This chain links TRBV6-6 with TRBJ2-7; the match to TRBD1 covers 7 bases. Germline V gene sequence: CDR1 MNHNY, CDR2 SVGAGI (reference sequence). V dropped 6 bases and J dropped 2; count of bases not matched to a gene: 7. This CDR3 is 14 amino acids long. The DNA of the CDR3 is TGTGCCAGCAGAGACGGGACAGAAACCTACGAGCAGTACTTC. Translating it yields CASRDGTETYEQYF.

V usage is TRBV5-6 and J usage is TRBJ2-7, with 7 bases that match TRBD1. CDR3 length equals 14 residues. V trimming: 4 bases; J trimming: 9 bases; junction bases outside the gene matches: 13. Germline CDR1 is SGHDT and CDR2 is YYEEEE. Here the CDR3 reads CASSDGTTGQGQYV. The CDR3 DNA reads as TGTGCCAGCAGCGATGGAACGACAGGGCAGGGGCAGTACGTC.

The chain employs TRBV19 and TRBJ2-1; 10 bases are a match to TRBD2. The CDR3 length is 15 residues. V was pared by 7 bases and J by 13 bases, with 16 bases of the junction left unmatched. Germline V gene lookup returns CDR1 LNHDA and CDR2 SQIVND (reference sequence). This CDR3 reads CASISLPSGSKPQFF. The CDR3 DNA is TGTGCCAGTATTTCCCTTCCTAGCGGGAGTAAGCCTCAGTTCTTC.

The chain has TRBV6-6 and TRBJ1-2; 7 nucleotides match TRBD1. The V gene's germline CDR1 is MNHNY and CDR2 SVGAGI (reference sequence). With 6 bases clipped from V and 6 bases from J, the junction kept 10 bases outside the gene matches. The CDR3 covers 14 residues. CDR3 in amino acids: CASRLTGQFHGYTF. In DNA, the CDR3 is TGTGCCAGCAGGTTAACGGGACAGTTCCATGGCTACACCTTC.

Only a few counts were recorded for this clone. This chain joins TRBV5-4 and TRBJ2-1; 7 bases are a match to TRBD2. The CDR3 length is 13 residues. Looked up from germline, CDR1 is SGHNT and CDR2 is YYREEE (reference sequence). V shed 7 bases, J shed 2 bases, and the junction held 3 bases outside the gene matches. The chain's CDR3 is CASGRAAYNEQFF. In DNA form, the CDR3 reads TGTGCCAGCGGGAGGGCCGCCTACAATGAGCAGTTCTTC.

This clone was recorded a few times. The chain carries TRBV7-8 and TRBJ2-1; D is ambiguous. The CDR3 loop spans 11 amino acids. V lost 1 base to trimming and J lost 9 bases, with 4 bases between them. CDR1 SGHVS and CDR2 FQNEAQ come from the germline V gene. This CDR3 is CASSLESEQFF. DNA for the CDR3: TGTGCCAGCAGCTTAGAGAGTGAGCAGTTCTTC.

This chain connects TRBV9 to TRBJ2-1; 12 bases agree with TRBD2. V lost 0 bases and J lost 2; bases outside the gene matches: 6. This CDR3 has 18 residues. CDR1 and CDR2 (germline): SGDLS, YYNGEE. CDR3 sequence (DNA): TGTGCCAGCAGCGTAGGGGCTAGCGGGAGGGTCGCCTACAATGAGCAGTTCTTC. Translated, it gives CASSVGASGRVAYNEQFF.

CDR3 nucleotides: TGTGCCAGCAGTTATGGGACCCCAGGGGGGACCCAGTACTTC. Translation: CASSYGTPGGTQYF. The chain uses TRBV6-5 and TRBJ2-5; TRBD1 matches at 7 bases. The CDR3 is made up of 14 amino acids. V lost 3 bases to trimming and J lost 7 bases; unmatched junction nucleotides: 8. CDR1 and CDR2 (germline): MNHEY, SVGAGI.

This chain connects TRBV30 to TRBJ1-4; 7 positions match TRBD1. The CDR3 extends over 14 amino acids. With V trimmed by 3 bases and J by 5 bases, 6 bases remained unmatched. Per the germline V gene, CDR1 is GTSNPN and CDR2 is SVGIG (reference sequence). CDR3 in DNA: TGTGCCTGGAGCTCGGGACAGAGAAATGAAAAACTGTTTTTT. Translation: CAWSSGQRNEKLFF.

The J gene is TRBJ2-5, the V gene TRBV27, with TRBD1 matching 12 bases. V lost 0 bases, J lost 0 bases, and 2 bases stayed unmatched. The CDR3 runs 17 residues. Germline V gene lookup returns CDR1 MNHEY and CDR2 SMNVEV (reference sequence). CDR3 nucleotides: TGTGCCAGCAGTTTATCCGGGACAGGGGGCCACCAAGAGACCCAGTACTTC. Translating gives CASSLSGTGGHQETQYF.

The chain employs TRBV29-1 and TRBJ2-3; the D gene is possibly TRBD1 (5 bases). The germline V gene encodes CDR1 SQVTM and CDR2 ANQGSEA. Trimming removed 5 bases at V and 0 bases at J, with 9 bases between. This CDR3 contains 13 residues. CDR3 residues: CSVKKGSTDTQYF. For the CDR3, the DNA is TGCAGCGTTAAAAAGGGGAGCACAGATACGCAGTATTTT.

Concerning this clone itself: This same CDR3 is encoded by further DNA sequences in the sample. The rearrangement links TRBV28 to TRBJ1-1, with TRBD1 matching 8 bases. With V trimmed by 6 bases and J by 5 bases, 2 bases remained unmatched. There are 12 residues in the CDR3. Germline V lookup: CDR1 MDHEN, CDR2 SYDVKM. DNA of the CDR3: TGTGCCAGCAGCACAGGGGGGACTGAAGCTTTCTTT. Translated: CASSTGGTEAFF.

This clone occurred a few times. CDR3 sequence: CASSFGGAGEQYF. The CDR3 region has the DNA TGCGCCAGCAGCTTTGGCGGGGCGGGGGAGCAGTACTTC. The chain has TRBV5-1 and TRBJ2-7, with D perhaps matching TRBD2 (6 bases). The CDR3 contains 13 residues. With 2 bases removed from V and 7 bases from J, the gap between germline ends came to 13 bases. Per germline, CDR1 SGHRS and CDR2 YFSETQ.

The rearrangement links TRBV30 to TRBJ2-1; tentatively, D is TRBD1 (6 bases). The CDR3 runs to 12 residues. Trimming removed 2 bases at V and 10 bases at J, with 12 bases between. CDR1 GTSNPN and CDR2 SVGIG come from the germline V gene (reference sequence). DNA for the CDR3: TGTGCCTGGAGTTCAAACAGGGTAGAGCAGTTCTTC. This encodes CAWSSNRVEQFF.

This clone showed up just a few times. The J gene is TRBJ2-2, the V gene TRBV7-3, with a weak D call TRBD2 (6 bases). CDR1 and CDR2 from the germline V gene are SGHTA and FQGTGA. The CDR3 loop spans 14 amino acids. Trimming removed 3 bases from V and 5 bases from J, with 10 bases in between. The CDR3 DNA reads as TGTGCCAGCAGCTTGCTAGCGACAACCGGGGAGCTGTTTTTT. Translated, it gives CASSLLATTGELFF.

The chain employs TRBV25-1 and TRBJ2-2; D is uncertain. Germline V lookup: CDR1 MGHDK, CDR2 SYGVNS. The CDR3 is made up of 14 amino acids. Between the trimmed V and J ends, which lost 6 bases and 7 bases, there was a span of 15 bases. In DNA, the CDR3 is TGTGCCAGCAGCGCAACTTACTATGGCGGGGAGCTGTTTTTT. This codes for CASSATYYGGELFF.

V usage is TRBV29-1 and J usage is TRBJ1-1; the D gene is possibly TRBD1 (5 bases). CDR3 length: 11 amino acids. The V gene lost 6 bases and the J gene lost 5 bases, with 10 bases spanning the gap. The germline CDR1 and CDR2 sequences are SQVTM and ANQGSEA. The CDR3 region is CSVPGTTEAFF. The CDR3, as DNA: TGCAGCGTCCCAGGGACTACTGAAGCTTTCTTT.

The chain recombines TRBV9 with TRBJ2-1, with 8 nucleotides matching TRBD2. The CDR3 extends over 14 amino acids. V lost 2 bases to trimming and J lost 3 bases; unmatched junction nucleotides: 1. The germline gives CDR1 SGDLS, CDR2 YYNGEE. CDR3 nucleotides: TGTGCCAGCAGCGTCGGGACTAGCTACAATGAGCAGTTCTTC. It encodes CASSVGTSYNEQFF.

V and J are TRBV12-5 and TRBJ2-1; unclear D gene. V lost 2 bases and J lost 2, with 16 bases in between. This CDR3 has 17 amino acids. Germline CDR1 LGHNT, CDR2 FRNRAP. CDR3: CASGLTGTSNPYNEQFF. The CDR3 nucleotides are TGTGCTAGTGGTTTGACTGGTACGAGTAATCCCTACAATGAGCAGTTCTTC. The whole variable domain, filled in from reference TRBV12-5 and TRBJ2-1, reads DARVTQTPRHKVTEMGQEVTMRCQPILGHNTVFWYRQTMMQGLELLAYFRNRAPLDDSGMPKDRFSAEMPDATLATLKIQPSEPRDSAVYFCASGLTGTSNPYNEQFFGPGTRLTVL.

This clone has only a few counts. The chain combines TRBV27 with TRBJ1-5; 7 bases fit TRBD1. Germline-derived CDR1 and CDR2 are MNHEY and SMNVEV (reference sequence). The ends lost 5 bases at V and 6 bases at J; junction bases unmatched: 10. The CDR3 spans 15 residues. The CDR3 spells CASSPRQGRAQPQHF. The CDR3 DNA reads TGTGCCAGCAGTCCCCGACAGGGACGAGCTCAGCCCCAGCATTTT.

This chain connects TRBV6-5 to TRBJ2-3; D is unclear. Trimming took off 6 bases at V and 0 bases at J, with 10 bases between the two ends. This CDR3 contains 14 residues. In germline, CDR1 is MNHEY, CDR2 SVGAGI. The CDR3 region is CASSGGTSTDTQYF. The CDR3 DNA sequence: TGTGCCAGCAGCGGCGGAACTAGCACAGATACGCAGTATTTT.

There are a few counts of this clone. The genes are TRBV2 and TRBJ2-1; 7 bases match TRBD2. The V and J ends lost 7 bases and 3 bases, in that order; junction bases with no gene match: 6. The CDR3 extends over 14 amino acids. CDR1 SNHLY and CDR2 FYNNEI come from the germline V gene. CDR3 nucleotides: TGTGCCAGCATCGAGGCTAGCGGCTACAATGAGCAGTTCTTC. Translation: CASIEASGYNEQFF.